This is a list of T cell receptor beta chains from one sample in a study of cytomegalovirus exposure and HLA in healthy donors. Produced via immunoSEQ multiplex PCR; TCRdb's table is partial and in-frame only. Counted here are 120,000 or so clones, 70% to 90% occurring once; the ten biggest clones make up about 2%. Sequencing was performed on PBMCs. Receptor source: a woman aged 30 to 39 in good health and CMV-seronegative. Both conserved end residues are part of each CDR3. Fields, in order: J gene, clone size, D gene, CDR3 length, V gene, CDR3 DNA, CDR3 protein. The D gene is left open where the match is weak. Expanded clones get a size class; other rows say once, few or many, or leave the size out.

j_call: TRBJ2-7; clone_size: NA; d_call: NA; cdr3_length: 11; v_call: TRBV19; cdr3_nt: TGTGCCAGTAGTATCCTCGACGAGCAGTACTTC; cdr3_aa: CASSILDEQYF
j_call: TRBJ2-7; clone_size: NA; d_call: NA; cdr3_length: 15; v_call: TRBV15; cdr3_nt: TGTGCCACCAGCAGAGTTACGGGAAATGCCTACGAGCAGTACTTC; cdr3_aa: CATSRVTGNAYEQYF
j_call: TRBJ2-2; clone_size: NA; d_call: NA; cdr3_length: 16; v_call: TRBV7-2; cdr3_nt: TGTGCCAGCAGCTTAGCGGCAGGGGCCGACACCGGGGAGCTGTTTTTT; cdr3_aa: CASSLAAGADTGELFF
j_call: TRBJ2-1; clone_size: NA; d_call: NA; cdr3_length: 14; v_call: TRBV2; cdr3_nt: TGTGCCAGCTCGAGGGGGACCCTGGGCAATGAGCAGTTCTTC; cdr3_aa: CASSRGTLGNEQFF
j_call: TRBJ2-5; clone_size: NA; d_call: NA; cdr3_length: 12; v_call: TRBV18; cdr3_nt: TGTGCCAGCTCACCAAACTCCGAGACCCAGTACTTC; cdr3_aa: CASSPNSETQYF
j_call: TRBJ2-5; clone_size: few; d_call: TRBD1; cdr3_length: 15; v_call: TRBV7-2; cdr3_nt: TGTGCCAGCAGCGGGGTGGACAGGGCGCAAGAGACCCAGTACTTC; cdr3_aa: CASSGVDRAQETQYF
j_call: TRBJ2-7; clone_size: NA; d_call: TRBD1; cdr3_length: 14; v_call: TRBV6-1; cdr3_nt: TGTGCCAGCAGTGAAGCTGAGACAGGGAACGAGCAGTACTTC; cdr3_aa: CASSEAETGNEQYF
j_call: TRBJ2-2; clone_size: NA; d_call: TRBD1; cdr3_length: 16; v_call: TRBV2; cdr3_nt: TGTGCCAGCAGGGACCCGACAGGGGTTATGGTTCGGGAGCTGTTTTTT; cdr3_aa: CASRDPTGVMVRELFF
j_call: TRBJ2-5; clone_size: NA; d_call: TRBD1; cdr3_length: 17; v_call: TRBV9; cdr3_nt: TGTGCCAGCAGCGTAACGACAGGGGGCAGGTACCAAGAGACCCAGTACTTC; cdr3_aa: CASSVTTGGRYQETQYF
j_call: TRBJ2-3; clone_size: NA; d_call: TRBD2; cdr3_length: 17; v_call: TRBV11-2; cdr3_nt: TGTGCCAGCAGCCCCAGACTAGCGGGGGGCCGCGGGGATACGCAGTATTTT; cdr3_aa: CASSPRLAGGRGDTQYF
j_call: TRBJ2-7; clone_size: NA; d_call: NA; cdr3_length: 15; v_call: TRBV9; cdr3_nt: TGTGCCAGCAGCGTCCAGGGGATCTCTACAGACGAGCAGTACTTC; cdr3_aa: CASSVQGISTDEQYF
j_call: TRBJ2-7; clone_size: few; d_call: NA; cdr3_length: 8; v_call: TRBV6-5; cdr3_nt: TGTGCCGACTTAGGGCAGTACTTC; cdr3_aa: CADLGQYF
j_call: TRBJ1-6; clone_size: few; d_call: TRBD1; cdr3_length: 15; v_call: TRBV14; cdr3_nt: TGTGCCAGCAGCCAAGATCTGCAGGGGGGTTCACCCCTCCACTTT; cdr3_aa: CASSQDLQGGSPLHF
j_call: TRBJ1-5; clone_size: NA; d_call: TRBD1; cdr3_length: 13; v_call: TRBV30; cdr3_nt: TGTGCCTGGGCAAAAACAGGGGATCAGCCCCAGCATTTT; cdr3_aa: CAWAKTGDQPQHF
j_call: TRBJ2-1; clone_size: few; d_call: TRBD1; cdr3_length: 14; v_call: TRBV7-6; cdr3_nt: TGTGCCAGCAGTCAGGACAGGGGGCGTGGTGAGCAGTTCTTC; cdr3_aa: CASSQDRGRGEQFF
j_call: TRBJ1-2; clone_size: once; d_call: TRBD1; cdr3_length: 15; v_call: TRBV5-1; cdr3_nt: TGCGCCAGCAGCTTGGGCAGGGGGGCTAACTATGGCTACACCTTC; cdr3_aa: CASSLGRGANYGYTF
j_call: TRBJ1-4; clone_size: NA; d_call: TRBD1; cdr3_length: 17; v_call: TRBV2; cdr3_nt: TGTGCCAGCCAGCGGGGACAGGGGTTACCGGGAAATGAAAAACTGTTTTTT; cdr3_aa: CASQRGQGLPGNEKLFF
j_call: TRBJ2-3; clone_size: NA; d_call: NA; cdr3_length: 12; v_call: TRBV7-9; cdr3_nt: TGTGCCAGCAGAGTTCAGGGAGATACGCAGTATTTT; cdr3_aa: CASRVQGDTQYF
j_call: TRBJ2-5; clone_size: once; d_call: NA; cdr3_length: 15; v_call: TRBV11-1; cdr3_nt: TGTGCCAGCAGCTTAGTGAGGGAACGTCAAGAGACCCAGTACTTC; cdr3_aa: CASSLVRERQETQYF
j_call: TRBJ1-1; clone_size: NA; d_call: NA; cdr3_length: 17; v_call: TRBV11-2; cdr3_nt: TGTGCCAGCAGCCAGGGTGGCACAGTTTGGCAGAACACTGAAGCTTTCTTT; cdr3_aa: CASSQGGTVWQNTEAFF
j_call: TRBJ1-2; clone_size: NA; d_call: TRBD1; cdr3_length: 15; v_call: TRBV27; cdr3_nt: TGTGCCAGCAGCCCCGTGACAGGGATAAACTATGGCTACACCTTC; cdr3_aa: CASSPVTGINYGYTF
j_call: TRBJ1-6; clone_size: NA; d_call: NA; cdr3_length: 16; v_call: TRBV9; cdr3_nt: TGTGCCAGCAGCCCCCGGGACACCCGGATCGGTTCACCCCTCCACTTT; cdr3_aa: CASSPRDTRIGSPLHF
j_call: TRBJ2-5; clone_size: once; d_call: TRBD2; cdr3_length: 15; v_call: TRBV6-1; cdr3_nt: TGTGCCACGCTAAGCGGGGGGGCTCCCCAAGAGACCCAGTACTTC; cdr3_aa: CATLSGGAPQETQYF
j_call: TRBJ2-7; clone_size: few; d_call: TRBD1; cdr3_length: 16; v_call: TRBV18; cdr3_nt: TGTGCCAGCTCACCGGGGACAGGGACCAGCTCCTACGAGCAGTACTTC; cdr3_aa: CASSPGTGTSSYEQYF
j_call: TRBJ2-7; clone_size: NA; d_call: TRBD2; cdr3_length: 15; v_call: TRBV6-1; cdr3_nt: TGTGCCAGCAGGCCGGGACTAGCGGGGACCTACGAGCAGTACTTC; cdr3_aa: CASRPGLAGTYEQYF
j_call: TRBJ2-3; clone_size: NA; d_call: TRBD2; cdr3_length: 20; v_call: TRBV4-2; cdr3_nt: TGTGCCAGCAGCCAAGATTTAGGGACTAGCGGGGGGCGCGCCACAGATACGCAGTATTTT; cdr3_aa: CASSQDLGTSGGRATDTQYF
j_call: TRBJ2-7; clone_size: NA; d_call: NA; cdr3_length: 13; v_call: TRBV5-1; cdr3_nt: TGCGCCAGCAGCCCCGACAGTACCTACGAGCAGTACTTC; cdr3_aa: CASSPDSTYEQYF
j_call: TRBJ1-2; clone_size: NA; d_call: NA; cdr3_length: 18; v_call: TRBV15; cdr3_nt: TGTGCCACCAGCAGAGATTTGGGTGGAGCAGCTAATCCTTATGGCTACACCTTC; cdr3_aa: CATSRDLGGAANPYGYTF
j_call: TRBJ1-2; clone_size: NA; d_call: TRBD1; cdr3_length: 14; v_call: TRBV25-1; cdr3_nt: TGTGCCAGCACAGGACAGGGGGCAGACTATGGCTACACCTTC; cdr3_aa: CASTGQGADYGYTF
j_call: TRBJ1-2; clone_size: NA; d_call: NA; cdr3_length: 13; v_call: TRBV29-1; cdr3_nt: TGCAGCGTTTGGGCAGGGGCCAACTATGGCTACACCTTC; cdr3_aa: CSVWAGANYGYTF
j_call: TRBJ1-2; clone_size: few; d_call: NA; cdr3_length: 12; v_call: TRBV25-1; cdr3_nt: TGTGCCAGCAGTCTGGGGCAGTCTGGCTACACCTTC; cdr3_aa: CASSLGQSGYTF
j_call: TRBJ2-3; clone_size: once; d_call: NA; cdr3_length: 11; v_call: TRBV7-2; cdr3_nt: TGTGCCAGCAGCACCAGAGGTACGCAGTATTTT; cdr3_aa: CASSTRGTQYF
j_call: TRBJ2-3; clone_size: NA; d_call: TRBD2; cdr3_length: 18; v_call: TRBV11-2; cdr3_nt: TGTGCCAGCAGCCCCGGGGGCCTAGCGGGGGGTTTCACAGATACGCAGTATTTT; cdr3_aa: CASSPGGLAGGFTDTQYF
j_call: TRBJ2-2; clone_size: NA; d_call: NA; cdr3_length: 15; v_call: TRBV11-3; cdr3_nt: TGTGCCAGCAGCCGGGGACATAAGAACACCGGGGAGCTGTTTTTT; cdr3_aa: CASSRGHKNTGELFF
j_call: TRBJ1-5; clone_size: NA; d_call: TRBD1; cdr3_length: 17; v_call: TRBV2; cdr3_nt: TGTGCCAGCAGTGTGGGGACAGGGGGCGAATCAAGTCAGCCCCAGCATTTT; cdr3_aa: CASSVGTGGESSQPQHF
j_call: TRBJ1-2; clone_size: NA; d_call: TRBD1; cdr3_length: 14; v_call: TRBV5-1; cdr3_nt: TGCGCCAGCAGCTCGGGACAGGGCGGTTATGGCTACACCTTC; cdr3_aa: CASSSGQGGYGYTF
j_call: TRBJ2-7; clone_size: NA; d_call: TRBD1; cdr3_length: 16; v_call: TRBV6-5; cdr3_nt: TGTGCCAGCAGTTACTCGGCCCCAGGGGGCGCCTACGAGCAGTACTTC; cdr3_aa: CASSYSAPGGAYEQYF
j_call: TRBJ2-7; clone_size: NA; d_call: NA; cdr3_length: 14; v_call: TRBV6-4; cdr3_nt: TGTGCCGGGGACTCGCCGGGACCGGCCTACGAGCAGTACTTC; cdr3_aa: CAGDSPGPAYEQYF
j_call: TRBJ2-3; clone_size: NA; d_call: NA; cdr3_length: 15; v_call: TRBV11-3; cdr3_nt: TGTGCCAGCAGCTTACGGCAGGGAAACACAGATACGCAGTATTTT; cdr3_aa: CASSLRQGNTDTQYF
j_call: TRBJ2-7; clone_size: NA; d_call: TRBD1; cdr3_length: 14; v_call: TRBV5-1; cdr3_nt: TGCGCCAGCAGCTTTGGGACAGGGACCTACGAGCAGTACTTC; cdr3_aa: CASSFGTGTYEQYF
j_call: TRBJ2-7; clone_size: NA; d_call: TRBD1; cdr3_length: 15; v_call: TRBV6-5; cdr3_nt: TGTGCCAGCAGTTACTCGGGGGACAGACTCTACGAGCAGTACTTC; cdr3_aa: CASSYSGDRLYEQYF